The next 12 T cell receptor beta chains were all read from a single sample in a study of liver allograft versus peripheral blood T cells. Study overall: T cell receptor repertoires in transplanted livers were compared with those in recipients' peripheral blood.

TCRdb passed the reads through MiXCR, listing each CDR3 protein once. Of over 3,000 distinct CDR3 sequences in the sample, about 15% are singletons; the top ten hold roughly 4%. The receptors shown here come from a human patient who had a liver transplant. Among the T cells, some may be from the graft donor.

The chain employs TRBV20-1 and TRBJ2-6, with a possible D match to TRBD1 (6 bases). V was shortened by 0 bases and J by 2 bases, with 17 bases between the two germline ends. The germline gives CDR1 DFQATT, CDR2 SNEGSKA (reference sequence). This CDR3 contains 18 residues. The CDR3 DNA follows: TGCAGTGCTAGAGAGCCCAGGGGCGGACGGACTGGGGCCAACGTCCTGACTTTC. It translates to CSAREPRGGRTGANVLTF.

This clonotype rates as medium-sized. The CDR3 DNA follows: TGTGCCAGCAGCCCGACAGGGGTGTATTCACCCCTCCACTTT. Its protein is CASSPTGVYSPLHF. The rearrangement joins TRBV12-3 or TRBV12-4 to TRBJ1-6; 8 bases line up with TRBD1. V lost 6 bases and J lost 8; bases outside the gene matches: 6. The CDR3 runs 14 residues.

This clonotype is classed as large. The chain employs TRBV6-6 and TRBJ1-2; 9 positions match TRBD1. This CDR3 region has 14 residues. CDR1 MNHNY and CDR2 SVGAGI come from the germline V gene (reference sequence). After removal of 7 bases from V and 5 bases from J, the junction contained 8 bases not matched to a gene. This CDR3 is CASTAAGQGYGYTF. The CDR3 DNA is TGTGCCAGCACGGCGGCGGGACAGGGTTATGGCTACACCTTC.

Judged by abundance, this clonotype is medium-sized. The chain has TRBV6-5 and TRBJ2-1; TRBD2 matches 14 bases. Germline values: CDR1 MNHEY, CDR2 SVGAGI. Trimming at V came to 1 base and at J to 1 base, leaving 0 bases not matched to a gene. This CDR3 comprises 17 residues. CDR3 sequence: CASSYWTSGGSYNEQFF. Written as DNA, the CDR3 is TGTGCCAGCAGTTACTGGACTAGCGGGGGGTCCTACAATGAGCAGTTCTTC.

In nucleotides, the CDR3 is TGTGCCACCAGAACCGGGACAGGGATCTACGAGCAGTACTTC. Its protein is CATRTGTGIYEQYF. This sequence joins TRBV24-1 and TRBJ2-7; 9 bases line up with TRBD1. V gave up 7 bases and J gave up 3 bases; unmatched junction bases: 6. Germline V CDR1 and CDR2: KGHDR, SFDVKD. The CDR3 sequence is 14 residues long.

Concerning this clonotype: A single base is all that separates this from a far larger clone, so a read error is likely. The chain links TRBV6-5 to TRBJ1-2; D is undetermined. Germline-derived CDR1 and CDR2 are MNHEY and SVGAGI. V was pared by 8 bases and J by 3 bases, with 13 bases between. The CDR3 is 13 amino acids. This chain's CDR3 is CASCAPAYYGYTF. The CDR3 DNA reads TGTGCCAGCTGTGCCCCGGCATACTATGGCTACACCTTC.

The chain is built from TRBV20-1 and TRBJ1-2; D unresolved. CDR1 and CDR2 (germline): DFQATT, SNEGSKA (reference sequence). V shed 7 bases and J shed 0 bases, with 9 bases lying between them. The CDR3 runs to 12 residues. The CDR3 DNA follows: TGCAGTGAACGGATTGCTAACTATGGCTACACCTTC. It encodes CSERIANYGYTF.

DNA of the CDR3: TGTGCCAGCAGTTTAATCGGCCGAGCCGGCAATGAGCAGTTCTTC. This translates into CASSLIGRAGNEQFF. The genes are TRBV28 and TRBJ2-1; D ambiguous. V lost 2 bases to trimming and J lost 6 bases, with 14 bases between them. The germline gives CDR1 MDHEN, CDR2 SYDVKM. CDR3 length: 15 residues. The full variable domain, rest sourced from reference TRBV28 and TRBJ2-1, is DVKVTQSSRYLVKRTGEKVFLECVQDMDHENMFWYRQDPGLGLRLIYFSYDVKMKEKGDIPEGYSVSREKKERFSLILESASTNQTSMYLCASSLIGRAGNEQFFGPGTRLTVL.

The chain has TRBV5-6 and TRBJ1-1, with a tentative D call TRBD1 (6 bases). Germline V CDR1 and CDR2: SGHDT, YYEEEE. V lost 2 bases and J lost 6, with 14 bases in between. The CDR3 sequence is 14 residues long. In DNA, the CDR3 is TGTGCCAGCAGCTTACTAGTAGCAGGGGCTGAAGCTTTCTTT. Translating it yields CASSLLVAGAEAFF.

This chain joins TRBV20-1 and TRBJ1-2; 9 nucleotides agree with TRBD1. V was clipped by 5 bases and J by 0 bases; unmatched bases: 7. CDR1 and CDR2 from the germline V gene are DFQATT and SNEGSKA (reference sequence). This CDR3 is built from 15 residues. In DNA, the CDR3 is TGCAGTGCTCCCCCGGGGACAGGGACTAACTATGGCTACACCTTC. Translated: CSAPPGTGTNYGYTF.

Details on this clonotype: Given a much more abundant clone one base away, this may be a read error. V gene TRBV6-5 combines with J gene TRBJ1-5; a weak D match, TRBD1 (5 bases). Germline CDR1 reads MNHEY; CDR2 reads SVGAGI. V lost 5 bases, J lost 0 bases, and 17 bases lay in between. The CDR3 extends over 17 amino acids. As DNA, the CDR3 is TGTGCCAGCAGTCGGACATGGGCCTTCTATAGCAATCAGCCCCAGCATTTT. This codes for CASSRTWAFYSNQPQHF.

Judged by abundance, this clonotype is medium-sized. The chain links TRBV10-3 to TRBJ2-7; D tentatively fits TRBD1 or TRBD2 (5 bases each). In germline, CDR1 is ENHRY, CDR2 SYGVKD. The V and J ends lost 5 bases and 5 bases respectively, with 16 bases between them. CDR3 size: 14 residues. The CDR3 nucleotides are TGTGCCATCAGTTGGGGAGAGAGGGGTAACGAGCAGTACTTC. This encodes CAISWGERGNEQYF.